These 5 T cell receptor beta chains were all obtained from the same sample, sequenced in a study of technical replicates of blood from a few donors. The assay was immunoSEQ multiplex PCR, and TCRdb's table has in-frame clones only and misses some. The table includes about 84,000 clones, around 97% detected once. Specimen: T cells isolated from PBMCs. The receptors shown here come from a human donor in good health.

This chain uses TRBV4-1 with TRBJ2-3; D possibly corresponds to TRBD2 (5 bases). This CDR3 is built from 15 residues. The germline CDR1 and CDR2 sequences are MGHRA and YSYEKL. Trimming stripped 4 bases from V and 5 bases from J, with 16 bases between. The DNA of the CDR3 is TGCGCCAGCAGCCCCGGGGTACTAGTTCGAGATACGCAGTATTTT. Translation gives CASSPGVLVRDTQYF.

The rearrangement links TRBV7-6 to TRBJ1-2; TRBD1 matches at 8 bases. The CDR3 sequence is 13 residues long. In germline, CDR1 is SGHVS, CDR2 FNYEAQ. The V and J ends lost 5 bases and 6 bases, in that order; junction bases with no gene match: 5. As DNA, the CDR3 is TGTGCCAGCAGCGCAGAGACAGGGGATGGCTACACCTTC. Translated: CASSAETGDGYTF.

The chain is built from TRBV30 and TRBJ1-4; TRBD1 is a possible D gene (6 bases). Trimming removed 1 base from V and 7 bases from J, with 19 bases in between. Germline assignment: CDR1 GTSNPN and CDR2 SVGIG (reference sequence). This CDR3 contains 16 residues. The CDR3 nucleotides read TGTGCCTGGAGTGGAACCCAGGGGCTTAGAGCTGAAAAACTGTTTTTT. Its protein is CAWSGTQGLRAEKLFF.

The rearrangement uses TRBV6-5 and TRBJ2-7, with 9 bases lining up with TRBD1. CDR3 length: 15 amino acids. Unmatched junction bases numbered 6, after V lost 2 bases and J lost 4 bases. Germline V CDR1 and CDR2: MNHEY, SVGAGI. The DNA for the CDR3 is TGTGCCAGCAGTTACGAGTACAGGGGGCAATACGAGCAGTACTTC. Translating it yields CASSYEYRGQYEQYF.

The DNA of the CDR3 is TGCGCCAGCAGGCACGACTGGGGACTAGGCAAATACGAGCAGTACTTC. Amino acid sequence: CASRHDWGLGKYEQYF. V gene TRBV4-1 combines with J gene TRBJ2-7, with 8 nucleotides matching TRBD2. Per the germline V gene, CDR1 is MGHRA and CDR2 is YSYEKL. The CDR3 extends over 16 amino acids. Unmatched junction bases numbered 14, after V lost 6 bases and J lost 4 bases.